This T cell receptor (beta chain) was captured in a study of cytomegalovirus exposure and HLA in healthy donors (dated by TCRdb to the late 2010s). Regarding the study in general: A later analysis indicated that the 120 or so validation repertoires were generated on the platform also employed for the 670 or so repertoires of the first cohort. The study was designed to test whether signatures of past pathogen exposure could be identified by cataloging public T cell receptors. Besides the first cohort of under 700 subjects, a separate validation cohort made up of roughly 130 different subjects was used. To predict cytomegalovirus infection status, the study combined high-throughput TCR immunosequencing, statistical association of individual TCRs with disease status, and machine learning. The paper's findings and limits, for the study overall: In both the original and validation cohorts, the classifier was reported to diagnose cytomegalovirus status with high specificity and sensitivity. Across donors, most TCR sequences were observed very rarely, whereas some public TCRs were present in many individuals. The authors suggested that the approach could potentially be generalized to other disease states and immunological phenotypes. In a later analysis, TCRs clustered in the first cohort were found to also tend to co-occur in the roughly 110 validation repertoires, with approximately 93% of cluster scores above 0. In vitro tests confirmed that a few of the cytomegalovirus-associated TCR beta chains recognize cytomegalovirus antigens. A later analysis lacked HLA typing for the validation cohort, so it scored co-occurrence in that cohort across all 120 or so repertoires. The study gave a list of over 150 TCR beta chains associated with cytomegalovirus.

Library creation used the immunoSEQ multiplex PCR assay. The authors processed their data as follows. A statistical classification framework was built to diagnose cytomegalovirus status from the catalog of TCR beta chain sequences. Not all clones reach the TCRdb copy of this immuneACCESS table, which keeps in-frame sequences only. Checked studies attribute under half of the gap to unresolved V genes and leave the rest unexplained. V and J calls and clone size are as listed in that table; D and trimming were resolved from the DNA. This sample comprises about 240,000 clones, around 86% of them detected only once. The top ten clones comprise about 1.2% of the sample. On this clone: Its antigen has not been determined. The input lacks base qualities; no much larger clone sits a single base away.

V trim: 5 bases; J trim: 1 base; unmatched bases: 9. The CDR3 goes from the cysteine to the phenylalanine over 16 residues. The only DNA kept is the CDR3, 48 bases in frame from the first base. The germline V gene (reference sequence) provides CDR1 MNHEY and CDR2 SMNVEV. Donors formed part of the validation cohort, which comprised over a hundred subjects and was distinct from the first cohort of under 850 subjects. The specimen was PBMCs. The chain was built from TRBV27 and TRBJ1-1; TRBD1 agrees with 8 junctional bases. The TCR originated in a woman in her 30s in good health and CMV-seropositive. Here the CDR3 is given as CASSPGQGARNTEAFF. Read as DNA, the sequence is TGTGCCAGCAGTCCGGGGCAGGGGGCAAGGAACACTGAAGCTTTCTTT.